This record looks at one TCR beta chain sequence and its context. The antigen is undetermined. This record belongs to a study of T cell responses to AZD1222 COVID-19 vaccine. Study outcomes and limitations: Spike-wide vaccine-associated CD4 TCRs dominated at 160-218 and 743-854. Two doses of AZD1222 preceded a rise in Spike-specific TCR breadth and depth. There were mostly white British donors and more females than males, and clonal diversity was possibly underestimated. Without day 14 samples, only post-peak T cell repertoires were studied.

Germline V lookup: CDR1 SGHTA, CDR2 FQGTGA. Between the trimmed V and J ends, which lost 5 bases and 0 bases, there was a span of 7 bases. CDR3 size: 14 residues. Sequencing used immunoSEQ multiplex PCR; TCRdb keeps in-frame clones, though not all of them. The table shows under 150,000 clones, with 85% to 95% occurring only once. The chain joins TRBV7-3 to TRBJ2-2; D is unresolved. The sequence was obtained from an adult in good health. The specimen was peripheral blood, collected on day 0 of AZD1222 vaccination. The CDR3 sequence is CASSPTSNTGELFF. The CDR3 DNA follows: TGTGCCAGCAGCCCCACCTCGAACACCGGGGAGCTGTTTTTT.